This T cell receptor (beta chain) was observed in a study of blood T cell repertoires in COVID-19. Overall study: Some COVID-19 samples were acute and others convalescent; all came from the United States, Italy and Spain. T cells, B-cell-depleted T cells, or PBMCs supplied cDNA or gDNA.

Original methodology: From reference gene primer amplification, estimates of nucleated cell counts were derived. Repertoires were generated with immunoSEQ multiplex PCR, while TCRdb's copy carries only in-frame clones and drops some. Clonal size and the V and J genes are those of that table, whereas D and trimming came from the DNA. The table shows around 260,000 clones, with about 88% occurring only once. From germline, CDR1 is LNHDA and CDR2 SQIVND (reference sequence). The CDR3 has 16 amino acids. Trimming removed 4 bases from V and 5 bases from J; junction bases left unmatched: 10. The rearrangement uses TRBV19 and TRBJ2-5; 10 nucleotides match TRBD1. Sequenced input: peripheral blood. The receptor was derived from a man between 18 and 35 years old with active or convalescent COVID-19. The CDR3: CASSNRWTGGGETQYF. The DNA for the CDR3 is TGTGCCAGTAGTAACCGGTGGACAGGGGGAGGTGAGACCCAGTACTTC.